This T cell receptor beta chain was captured in a study of glioma-infiltrating T cells after dendritic cell vaccination (dated by TCRdb to between 2015 and 2016). Study-level background: A cohort of 15 glioblastoma patients from Phase I and II dendritic cell vaccination trials was included, of whom 9 were newly diagnosed and 6 had recurrent disease. Patients received autologous tumor lysate-pulsed dendritic cell vaccination between about 2002 and 2013. The vaccine consisted of monocyte-derived dendritic cells cultured less than 9 days with IL-4 and GM-CSF, then pulsed overnight with autologous tumor lysate. Each patient got three intradermal injections of the dendritic cell vaccine, spaced at biweekly intervals, in the arm below the axilla. Deep sequencing of TCR beta CDR3 regions was used to quantify tumor-infiltrating lymphocyte content and compare tumor and blood repertoires in dendritic cell-vaccinated glioblastoma patients. Survival after dendritic cell vaccination was correlated with TCR sequencing metrics, including TIL content and tumor-blood repertoire overlap. General study outcomes and caveats: The cohort was small and heterogeneous, with few patients having full blood and tumor sets and even fewer initial-recurrent tumor pairs. Longer time to progression and overall survival after dendritic cell vaccination were predicted by higher estimated pretreatment TIL content. TCR clonality showed no direct relationship with survival, which suggests that a diverse polyclonal response may matter. The response model built on TCR overlap across three groups was characterized as speculative, with prospective validation still needed.

CDR1 is given as MNHNS and CDR2 as SASEGT, both from the germline V gene. The germline ends are 13 bases apart after V is trimmed by 0 bases and J by 7 bases. The cysteine opens and the phenylalanine closes a CDR3 of 15 amino acids. The DNA shown is the 45-base CDR3, in frame from base 1. About this clone: Its antigen is not yet known. No base-level quality is on record; no much larger clone is a single base apart.

To be selected, patients needed enough residual fresh-frozen tumor tissue and more than two years of available survival data. None of the glioblastoma patients carried an isocitrate dehydrogenase mutation, although molecular status otherwise varied. PBMC were collected before vaccination, two weeks after the third vaccination, and at tumor progression when it occurred. Genomic DNA was extracted with the Qiagen DNeasy Blood extraction Kit. TCRB CDR3 regions were amplified from roughly 1.8 ug genomic DNA, or all available DNA if less, using the immunoSEQ assay. For multiplex PCR, 60 forward primers for TCR V beta segments and 13 reverse primers for J beta segments were used. To estimate reads per starting template, synthetic control templates were spiked into each sample at limiting dilution. The Illumina HiSeq System generated sequencing reads of 87 bp. Per the authors' processing: PCR and sequencing errors were removed by merging closely related sequences with a nearest neighbor algorithm. TCR overlap was measured as the percentage of unique tumor TCR beta sequences that were also present in the peripheral blood of the same patient. TCRdb stores this immuneACCESS table with in-frame sequences only. Part of the clones is absent; in the studies checked, under half of the shortfall reflects unresolved V genes, and no reason is known for the rest. D and trimming come from the DNA, and the V and J calls and clone size come from that table. In this sample the table shows 80,000 to 100,000 clones, 79% of which occur a single time. The ten largest clonotypes hold under 7% of the sample.

The TCR originated in a human donor with glioblastoma. Here the chain combines TRBV6-1 and TRBJ1-5; TRBD1 is perhaps the D gene, given 5 matching bases. The source material was blood, sampled before dendritic cell vaccination. The sequence in DNA is TGTGCCAGCAGTGAAGCCGTGGGGGGAGGCCAGCCCCAGCATTTT. This gives the protein CASSEAVGGGQPQHF.